This entry is about one TCR beta chain. Its antigen is unknown. No base qualities exist here, and no much larger clone lies one base off it. The cohort consisted of fewer than 700 healthy bone marrow donors. At the time of sampling, every cohort member was nominally healthy, though immune exposures that went unrecorded were likely present. The donor was CMV seronegative and was included in the group of a few hundred seronegative cohort members. A peripheral blood sample was collected from each donor, and TCR beta sequencing was performed on peripheral blood mononuclear cells. Genomic DNA was extracted from the blood cell samples with the Qiagen DNeasy Blood Extraction Kit. These data are taken from a study of cytomegalovirus exposure and HLA in healthy donors (dated by TCRdb to about 2017). Context from the whole study: According to an earlier analysis of a few hundred of the donors, 150 million to 200 million T cells yielded 117 million unique TCR beta sequences and more than 250 Gb of sequence data. About 280 gigabases of sequencing data and 70 million to 100 million unique TCR sequences made up an early release that covered 640 HLA-typed donors. High-throughput TCR immunosequencing, statistical association of individual TCRs with disease status, and machine learning were combined to predict cytomegalovirus infection status. In a later genetic analysis, genome-wide SNP genotypes for about 55% of the roughly 700 donors were used, and that subset was treated as a discovery cohort. The number of donors typed differed by locus, with about 620-630 for A, B, C, DRB1 and DQB1, around 560 for DQA1, some 570 for DPA1, and some 470 for DPB1. The study profiled the T cell repertoires of approximately 700 subjects by immunosequencing and related them to cytomegalovirus serostatus. In the later analysis, no new phenotypic data were used to find candidate immune exposures; instead, reliance was placed on TCR beta sequences and their occurrence across donors. The genetic ancestry cluster associated with self-reported Caucasian donors included roughly 84% of the 300 to 450 genotyped donors. Along with the approximately 620-subject first cohort, a separate validation cohort of over 90 different subjects was used. Roughly five DR-DQ haplotypes were treated as single units for association and clustering because of strong linkage in the cohort. All discovery cohort repertoires had been generated on a single sequencing platform. The study aimed to test whether cataloging public T cell receptors could reveal signatures of past pathogen exposure. In an earlier analysis of 587 of the donors, high-throughput TCR beta sequencing was used to judge whether each TCR beta V gene segment behaved as functional or pseudogenic. Among several hundred genotyped donors of the cohort, an average of around 220,000 unique TCR beta nucleotide sequences was sequenced per donor, of which 15% to 20% were non-productive. A later analysis re-examined previously published TCR beta repertoires from several hundred donors and added high-resolution HLA genotyping to investigate patterns of TCR occurrence. Donor age, sex, ethnicity and CMV serostatus were collected together with the repertoire data. HLA typing covered class I and class II loci at four-digit resolution. The study at large found these results: A total of 164 TCR beta chains were listed by the study as associated with cytomegalovirus. In a later analysis, several top co-occurrence clusters were reported to appear linked to parvovirus B19, influenza, CMV and Epstein-Barr virus. Because HLA typing was missing for some donors at each locus, association tests included only the typed subset. The earlier analysis of nearly 600 of the donors excluded roughly 17 rarely observed V segments, including chromosome 9 orphons, because counts were too low. Immune exposure information for the cohort was limited to CMV serostatus. A later analysis associated about 18,000 TCR beta sequences with specific HLA alleles at a false discovery rate of 0.05. The 87-base-pair reads could not distinguish some IMGT-functional V segments, including TRBV6-2 and TRBV6-3, so those segments were excluded. Roughly uniform sequencing depth across donors was assumed in presence/absence analyses, although this assumption may not hold. When HLA alleles, especially DR and DQ, strongly co-occurred, attributing TCR associations to individual alleles was difficult. Compared with the approximately 670-donor mean, donors in an Asian-associated ancestry cluster had fewer N-insertions in productive TCRs, according to a later genetic analysis. A later genetic analysis associated a missense DCLRE1C variant with V-gene and J-gene trimming of TCR beta chains, and an independent cohort replicated the association. The authors suggested that the approach could potentially be generalized to other disease states and immunological phenotypes. In an earlier analysis of roughly 560 of the donors, most TCR beta V segments were observed in productive rearrangements about 87% or about 30% of the time, broadly matching IMGT annotations. According to a later analysis, TCR association rates differed among HLA loci, with DRB1 alleles showing the most associated TCRs and HLA-C alleles showing the fewest. Linkage disequilibrium might explain the correlated functional status among segregating V segments, but an unknown experimental factor could not be excluded. A group of highly shared sequence variants was considered likely to be a technical artifact of the sequencing pipeline. According to a later analysis, most CMV-associated TCR beta chains appeared to be HLA-restricted, and the HLA associations seemed to be driven largely by CMV exposure. Three of the identified cytomegalovirus-associated TCR beta chains were confirmed in vitro to be specific for cytomegalovirus antigens. A further reported finding was that TCR beta sequences accurately predicted the HLA-A and HLA-B alleles for most subjects in the first cohort. Compared with equally common non-associated chains, HLA-associated TCR beta chains in a later analysis were more clonally expanded and had lower generation probabilities. Most TCR sequences were observed very rarely across donors, whereas some public TCRs were present in many individuals. The cohort was sequenced for TCR beta chains only, and without alpha or paired-chain data the features that could be detected were limited. The classifier was reported to diagnose cytomegalovirus status with high specificity and sensitivity in both the original and validation cohorts.

The library came from the immunoSEQ multiplex PCR assay. For the multiplex PCR, a mixture combining 60 forward primers for TCR Vbeta segments and 13 reverse primers for TCR Jbeta segments was used. A multiplex PCR assay on genomic DNA amplified the CDR3 region of rearranged TCR beta genes. The Illumina HiSeq System was used to sequence the amplified TCR beta libraries as 87-base-pair reads. Per the original workflow: A later analysis tallied approximately 87 million unique TCR beta chains across the 666 repertoires, and roughly 11 million of those chains were shared by two or more donors. Raw reads were error-corrected and collapsed into unique sequences with a nearest-neighbor algorithm that merged closely related sequences to remove PCR and sequencing errors. Alignment of CDR3 sequences to IMGT reference sequences was used to assign V, D and J gene segments. For a sequence to be retained, at least a six-nucleotide match to both a V gene segment and a J gene segment was required. A rearrangement was called productive if the CDR3 had no stop codons and remained in frame with V and J, and every other rearrangement was called non-productive. Following IMGT convention, CDR3 was defined as the stretch from the second conserved V-encoded cysteine up to the conserved J-encoded phenylalanine. The earlier analysis of some 540 of the donors excluded any sequence lacking an unambiguous match to a single V gene segment. In an earlier analysis of some 590 of the donors, a V segment was called functional when productive rearrangements were above 56.7%, and segregating when the standard deviation between donors exceeded 5%. A statistical classification framework was built for diagnosing cytomegalovirus status from the catalog of TCR beta chain sequences. A later analysis assigned V and J genes by comparing TCR nucleotide sequences with IMGT/GENE-DB human TR gene sequences. In a later analysis, CDR3 sequences and most-parsimonious VDJ recombination scenarios were assigned using the TCRdist pipeline. A later analysis defined each TCR beta chain by its CDR3 amino acid sequence plus V-gene family, and excluded reads lacking a unique V-gene family. In a later analysis, around 600 highly shared, low-generation-probability nucleotide sequences were removed to address suspected cross-contamination and a sequencing artifact. In a later analysis, a clonal expansion index was calculated for each public chain from normalized within-repertoire ranks of inferred template counts. A later analysis computed generation probabilities with a VDJ recombination model fitted to out-of-frame rearrangements, and checked the results against IGoR. In a later analysis, TCR-TCR, TCR-HLA and TCR-CMV co-occurrence was scored with hypergeometric tests, and a repertoire-size bias correction was applied to TCR pairs. False discovery rates were estimated in a later analysis by permuting HLA or CMV assignments 20 times. A later analysis grouped co-occurring TCRs with DBSCAN, adding TCRdist sequence similarity when clustering within HLA-allele-positive subsets. Co-occurrence clustering excluded repertoires with fewer than 30,000 or more than 120,000 public chains, plus five with anomalous nucleotide sharing. Sourced from immuneACCESS, this table was stored by TCRdb with only in-frame sequences that have V and J called. A share of the clones is absent; for the studies checked, an unresolved V gene accounts for under half, and the remainder has no known explanation. V, J and clone size are taken as reported in that table, and D and trimming were inferred from the DNA itself. This sample is represented by 150,000 to 200,000 clones; around three quarters of them were singletons. The ten largest clones represent around 3.1% of the sample.

V is cut back by 7 bases and J by 4 bases, with 13 bases in the junction unmatched. The CDR3 numbers 15 residues from cysteine through phenylalanine. The CDR3 DNA has 45 bases and is translated from base 1. Taken from the germline V gene, the CDR1 and CDR2 loops are SGHRS and YFSETQ. Sequencing was done on a sample of PBMCs. In this chain, TRBV5-1 is recombined with TRBJ2-5; 7 bases in the middle match TRBD2. The sequence was collected from a woman aged 40 to 50 in good health and CMV-seronegative. The nucleotides are TGCGCCAGCGGCTCACGACTAGCCCAATCAGAGACCCAGTACTTC. It translates as CASGSRLAQSETQYF.